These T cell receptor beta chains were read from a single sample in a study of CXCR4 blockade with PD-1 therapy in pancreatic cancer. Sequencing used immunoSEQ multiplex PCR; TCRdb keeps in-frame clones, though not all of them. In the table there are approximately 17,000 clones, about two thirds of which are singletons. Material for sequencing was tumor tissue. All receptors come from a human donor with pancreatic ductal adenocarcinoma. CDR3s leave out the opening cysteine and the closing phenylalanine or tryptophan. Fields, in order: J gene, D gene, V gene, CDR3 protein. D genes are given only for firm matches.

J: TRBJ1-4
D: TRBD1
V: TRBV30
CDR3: AWSGTGIEKLF

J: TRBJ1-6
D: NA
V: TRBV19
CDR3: ASRDGYNSPLH

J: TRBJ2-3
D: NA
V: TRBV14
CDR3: ASSQDHYSRSGTDTQY

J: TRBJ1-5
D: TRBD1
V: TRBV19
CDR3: ASRGATGMDFGHLYSNQPQH

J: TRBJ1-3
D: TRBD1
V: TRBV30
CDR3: AGRQGSGNTIY

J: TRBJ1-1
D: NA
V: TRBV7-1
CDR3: ASSPNRGTEAF

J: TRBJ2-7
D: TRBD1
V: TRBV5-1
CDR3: ASSSQSSRTGGYEQY

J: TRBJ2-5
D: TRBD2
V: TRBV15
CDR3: ATSRPSGSVQETQY

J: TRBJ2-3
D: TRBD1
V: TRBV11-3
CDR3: ASSSSRDRPTDTQY

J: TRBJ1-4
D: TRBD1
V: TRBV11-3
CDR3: ASSVTGARDEKLF

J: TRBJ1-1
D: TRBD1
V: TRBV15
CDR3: ATSRDAPGGTEAF

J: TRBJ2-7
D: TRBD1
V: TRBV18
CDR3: ASSPDGQDSYEQY

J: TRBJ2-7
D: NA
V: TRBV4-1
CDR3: ASSQDRSSYEQY

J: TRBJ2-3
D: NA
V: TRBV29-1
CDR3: SVGGEPPLFTDTQY

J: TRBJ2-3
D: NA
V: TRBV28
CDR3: ASSLLGGAGRRATQY

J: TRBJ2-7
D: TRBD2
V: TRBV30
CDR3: AWSVGGVGTSGIEQY

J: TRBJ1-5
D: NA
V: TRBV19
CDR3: ASSPFNQPQH

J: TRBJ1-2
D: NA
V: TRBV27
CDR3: ASSLGTPTNYGYT

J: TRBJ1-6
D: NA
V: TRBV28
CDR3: ASSPPGVVPLH

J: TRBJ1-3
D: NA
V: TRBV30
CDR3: AWGRGAGNTIY

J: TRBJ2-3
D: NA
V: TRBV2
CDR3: ASSEPGTADTQY

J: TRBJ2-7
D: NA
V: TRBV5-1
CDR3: ASSLEGTPYEQY

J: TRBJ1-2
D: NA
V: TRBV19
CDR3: ASSIASPNYGYT

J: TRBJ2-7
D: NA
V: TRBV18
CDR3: ASSPRYSLSEEQY

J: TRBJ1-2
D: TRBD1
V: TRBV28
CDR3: ASRDRATNYGYT

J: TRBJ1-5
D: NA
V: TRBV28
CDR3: ASSLLLVQPQH

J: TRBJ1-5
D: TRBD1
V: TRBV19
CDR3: ASTGQGNQPQH

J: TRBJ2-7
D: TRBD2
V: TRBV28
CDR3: ASSPGPSGNVRYEQY

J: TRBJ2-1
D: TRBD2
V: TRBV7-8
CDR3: ASSLASGSVPYNEQF

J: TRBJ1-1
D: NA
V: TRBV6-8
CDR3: ASSYAAGNTEAF

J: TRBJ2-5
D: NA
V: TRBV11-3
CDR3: ASSLGGAAQETQY

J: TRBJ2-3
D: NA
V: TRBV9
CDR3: ASSLRPETDTQY

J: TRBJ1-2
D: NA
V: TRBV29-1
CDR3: SVEPGVYGYT

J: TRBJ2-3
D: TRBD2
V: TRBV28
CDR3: ASSLGLAGDFSDTQY

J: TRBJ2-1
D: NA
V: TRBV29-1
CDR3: SVAEVPYNEQF

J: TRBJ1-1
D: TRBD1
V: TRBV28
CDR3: ASSQTGGRAEAF

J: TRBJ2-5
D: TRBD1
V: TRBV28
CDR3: ASSRGRSGTQY

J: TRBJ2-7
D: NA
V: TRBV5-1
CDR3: ASSLDTLSYEQY

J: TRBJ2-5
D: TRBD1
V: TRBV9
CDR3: ASSVRGQQETQY

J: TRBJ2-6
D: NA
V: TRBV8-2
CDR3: ASSEPRASGANVLT

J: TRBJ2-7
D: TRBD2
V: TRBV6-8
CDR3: ASSYSSAGAPYEQY